The rows below give T cell receptor beta chains drawn from one sample of a study of beta chain features in type 1 diabetes. Sequencing used immunoSEQ multiplex PCR; TCRdb keeps in-frame clones, though not all of them. The table records 300,000 to 350,000 clones, less than 15% of them present only once. The sequenced material came from central memory CD4+ T cells from blood. Receptors were obtained from a man aged 30 to 45 in good health. Each CDR3 is given with its conserved first and last residue. A D gene is named only where the DNA matches it firmly. Size values are once, few and many counts, or a class for expanded clones, and some rows have none.

V,D,size,J,CDR3,DNA
TRBV11-1,-,-,TRBJ2-6,CASTPGTSGANVLTF,TGTGCCAGCACCCCGGGCACGTCTGGGGCCAACGTCCTGACTTTC
TRBV5-1,TRBD1,-,TRBJ1-2,CASSLVPGGDYGYTF,TGCGCCAGCAGCTTGGTCCCAGGGGGTGACTATGGCTACACCTTC
TRBV5-6,TRBD1,few,TRBJ1-3,CASSRQGGAGNTIYF,TGTGCCAGCAGCCGGCAAGGGGGCGCGGGAAACACCATATATTTT
TRBV7-2,-,few,TRBJ2-1,CASSLIRLAYEQFF,TGTGCCAGCAGCTTAATTCGCTTGGCGTATGAGCAGTTCTTC
TRBV6-6,-,-,TRBJ2-6,CASRMTEAGANVLTF,TGTGCCAGCAGAATGACAGAGGCTGGGGCCAACGTCCTGACTTTC
TRBV11-2,-,-,TRBJ2-1,CASSLQGSSGNEQFF,TGTGCCAGCAGCTTGCAGGGCTCCTCCGGCAATGAGCAGTTCTTC
TRBV5-4,TRBD1,-,TRBJ1-6,CASSLDRVSASTLHF,TGCGCCAGCAGCCTCGACAGGGTTTCCGCTTCGACCCTCCACTTT
TRBV6-6,-,-,TRBJ2-2,CASSSRGPNTGELFF,TGTGCCAGCAGTTCACGGGGGCCCAACACCGGGGAGCTGTTTTTT
TRBV18,-,-,TRBJ2-2,CASSPGLAKNTGELFF,TGTGCCAGCTCACCAGGGCTGGCGAAGAACACCGGGGAGCTGTTTTTT
TRBV10-3,-,few,TRBJ2-1,CAIRSRAPSSYNEQFF,TGTGCCATCAGAAGCAGGGCCCCTAGCTCCTACAATGAGCAGTTCTTC
TRBV7-2,-,few,TRBJ1-6,CASSLDSMTRGRSPLHF,TGTGCCAGCAGCTTAGATTCGATGACACGGGGTCGTTCACCCCTCCACTTT